This T cell receptor (beta chain) was captured in a study of beta chain features in type 1 diabetes. Points from the study as a whole: More deletions and fewer insertions at VDJ junctions were found in patients with type 1 diabetes. Shorter TCRB CDR3s, moderately but significantly so, were found in Type 1 diabetes patients in all four CD4+ subsets.

The V end was cut by 3 bases, the J end by 1 base, with 17 bases between. CDR3 length: 16 amino acids. Germline loops: CDR1 SGHRS, CDR2 YFSETQ. About this clone itself: No antigen is known for it.

What was sequenced were expressed TCRB transcripts, since all of the isolated RNA had been reverse transcribed. The data were produced by immunoSEQ multiplex PCR, yet TCRdb's version contains in-frame clones alone and is incomplete. The data contain over 55,000 clones, roughly 52% of them singletons. The clonotype was recovered from a woman in her thirties or forties with type 1 diabetes. The chain carries TRBV5-1 and TRBJ2-7; the D gene is possibly TRBD2 (5 bases). Sequencing input: Tregs from blood. The CDR3 sequence is CASSSNTGFTSYEQYF. The CDR3 DNA reads as TGCGCCAGCAGCTCAAATACGGGGTTCACTTCCTACGAGCAGTACTTC.